Following are 31 T cell receptor beta chains from one sample sequenced in a study of cytomegalovirus exposure and HLA in healthy donors. PCR involved 60 Vbeta and 13 Jbeta primers. Produced via immunoSEQ multiplex PCR; TCRdb's table is partial and in-frame only. The sample records 100,000 to 150,000 clones, about 15% being singletons. Sequencing was done on a sample of PBMCs. All receptors derive from a female donor in good health and CMV-seropositive.

The chain has TRBV10-1 and TRBJ1-5, with D unclear. CDR1 and CDR2 from the germline V gene are WNHNN and SYGVQD (reference sequence). The CDR3 is 12 amino acids. Between the trimmed V and J ends, which lost 3 bases and 5 bases, there was a span of 5 bases. CDR3 sequence (DNA): TGCGCCAGCAGTGAAATCGATCAGCCCCAGCATTTT. Protein product: CASSEIDQPQHF.

The rearrangement links TRBV5-4 to TRBJ1-1, with 7 bases identical to TRBD1. After removal of 4 bases from V and 8 bases from J, the junction contained 14 bases not matched to a gene. Per germline, CDR1 SGHNT and CDR2 YYREEE (reference sequence). This CDR3 has 15 amino acids. Here the CDR3 DNA reads TGTGCCAGCAGCCCGAGGACAGGCCTCGCAGAAGAAGCTTTCTTT. It yields the protein CASSPRTGLAEEAFF.

The chain links TRBV4-3 to TRBJ1-2; maybe TRBD1 (6 bases). The V end was cut by 0 bases, the J end by 0 bases, with 8 bases between. This CDR3 has 15 residues. Germline CDR1 LGHNA, CDR2 YSLEER. CDR3 sequence (DNA): TGCGCCAGCAGCCAAGATTGGACAGCTAACTATGGCTACACCTTC. Translated: CASSQDWTANYGYTF.

This clone came up a few times. This chain joins TRBV7-9 and TRBJ2-1; no definite D call. CDR3 length: 15 amino acids. Germline CDR1 and CDR2: SEHNR and FQNEAQ (reference sequence). V shed 5 bases and J shed 0 bases, with 11 bases lying between them. CDR3 bases: TGTGCCAGCAGCCCAGGTGGAAGCTCCTACAATGAGCAGTTCTTC. Translating it yields CASSPGGSSYNEQFF. The full variable domain, in which reference TRBV7-9 and TRBJ2-1 provide the parts outside the CDR3, is DTGVSQNPRHKITKRGQNVTFRCDPISEHNRLYWYRQTLGQGPEFLTYFQNEAQLEKSRLLSDRFSAERPKGSFSTLEIQRTEQGDSAMYLCASSPGGSSYNEQFFGPGTRLTVL.

V gene TRBV4-1 combines with J gene TRBJ2-1; the match to TRBD2 covers 9 bases. Germline trimming cut 4 bases from V and 3 bases from J; bases unmatched to any gene: 7. CDR3 length: 16 amino acids. The V gene's germline CDR1 is MGHRA and CDR2 YSYEKL. CDR3 region: CASSPNRLADYNEQFF. The CDR3 DNA sequence: TGCGCCAGCAGCCCAAACCGACTAGCGGACTACAATGAGCAGTTCTTC.

This clone was counted between two and nine times. The chain links TRBV28 to TRBJ2-7; 10 positions agree with TRBD2. Germline lookup yields CDR1 MDHEN and CDR2 SYDVKM. V was clipped by 8 bases and J by 8 bases; unmatched bases: 24. The CDR3 consists of 18 residues. The CDR3 nucleotides are TGTGCCAGCGGAGGTCCTCCGAGGTTCCAGCTAGCGGGAGATAAGCAGTACTTC. Translating gives CASGGPPRFQLAGDKQYF.

The V call is TRBV4-3, the J call TRBJ1-3; D gene ambiguous. The CDR3 runs to 14 residues. Germline-derived CDR1 and CDR2 are LGHNA and YSLEER. The ends were cut back, 3 bases at V and 0 bases at J, with 6 bases in the middle. The CDR3 here is CASSHPNSGNTIYF. CDR3 nucleotide sequence: TGCGCCAGCAGCCACCCCAACTCTGGAAACACCATATATTTT.

This clone came up a few times. The J gene is TRBJ2-7, the V gene TRBV4-2; the match to TRBD2 covers 7 bases. CDR3 length: 17 residues. Germline lookup yields CDR1 LGHNA and CDR2 YNFKEQ. The V segment lost 4 bases and the J segment 7 bases; nucleotides outside the gene matches: 19. In DNA form, the CDR3 reads TGTGCCAGCAGCCTCCCCAGGGCGGGAGCCTCTGCGGGGGAGCAGTACTTC. Its protein is CASSLPRAGASAGEQYF.

The J gene is TRBJ2-7, the V gene TRBV30, with 7 nucleotides matching TRBD1. From germline, CDR1 is GTSNPN and CDR2 SVGIG (reference sequence). CDR3 length: 15 residues. Unmatched junction bases numbered 12, after V lost 3 bases and J lost 4 bases. The CDR3 reads CAWRSLAGGIYEQYF. CDR3 coding DNA: TGTGCCTGGAGGTCCCTGGCAGGGGGAATATACGAGCAGTACTTC. Full variable domain (rest looked up from reference TRBV30 and TRBJ2-7): SQTIHQWPATLVQPVGSPLSLECTVEGTSNPNLYWYRQAAGRGLQLLFYSVGIGQISSEVPQNLSASRPQDRQFILSSKKLLLSDSGFYLCAWRSLAGGIYEQYFGPGTRLTVT.

The chain carries TRBV6-5 and TRBJ1-5; TRBD1 is a possible D gene (5 bases). This CDR3 is 14 amino acids long. Germline assignment: CDR1 MNHEY and CDR2 SVGAGI. Trimming cost V 5 bases and J 4 bases, with 12 bases left between them. The CDR3 DNA reads as TGTGCCAGCAGTCTCGACAGAAAAAATCAGCCCCAGCATTTT. It is translated as CASSLDRKNQPQHF.

The V gene is TRBV29-1, the J gene TRBJ2-5; 9 bases map to TRBD1. After removal of 7 bases from V and 5 bases from J, the junction contained 8 bases not matched to a gene. The CDR3 sequence is 13 residues long. From germline, CDR1 is SQVTM and CDR2 ANQGSEA. The CDR3 sequence: CSGGTGFGETQYF. The DNA for the CDR3 is TGCAGCGGGGGGACAGGGTTTGGGGAGACCCAGTACTTC.

This clone was recorded a few times. This chain uses TRBV6-5 with TRBJ1-5, with 11 bases lining up with TRBD1. After removal of 7 bases from V and 9 bases from J, the junction contained 8 bases not matched to a gene. CDR1 is MNHEY and CDR2 is SVGAGI in the germline V gene. This CDR3 spans 14 amino acids. DNA for the CDR3: TGTGCCAGCAAACTGGGACAGGGGGAAGGGCCCCAGCATTTT. This encodes CASKLGQGEGPQHF.

The chain combines TRBV12-5 with TRBJ2-1, with D perhaps TRBD2 (6 bases). V gave up 0 bases and J gave up 1 base, with 13 bases separating them. Germline V gene lookup returns CDR1 LGHNT and CDR2 FRNRAP. The CDR3 spans 17 residues. The CDR3 DNA reads TGTGCTAGTGGTTTGGTACCCAGCGGGCGTTCCTACAATGAGCAGTTCTTC. As protein: CASGLVPSGRSYNEQFF.

This chain's CDR3 is CATSRDETGVRGNQPQHF. Written as DNA, the CDR3 is TGTGCCACCAGCAGAGATGAGACAGGGGTAAGAGGGAATCAGCCCCAGCATTTT. The rearrangement joins TRBV15 to TRBJ1-5; 8 positions agree with TRBD1. The CDR3 spans 18 residues. Germline V gives CDR1 LNHNV, CDR2 YYDKDF (reference sequence). V shed 0 bases, J shed 4 bases, and the junction held 11 bases outside the gene matches.

The V gene is TRBV5-4, the J gene TRBJ1-1; D may be TRBD1 (6 bases). Germline V gene sequence: CDR1 SGHNT, CDR2 YYREEE (reference sequence). The CDR3 is 15 amino acids. V was shortened by 6 bases and J by 0 bases, with 15 bases between the two germline ends. The CDR3 protein is CASTWGGSLNTEAFF. CDR3 sequence (DNA): TGTGCCAGCACCTGGGGGGGCAGCCTGAACACTGAAGCTTTCTTT.

The rearrangement links TRBV7-2 to TRBJ2-7, with TRBD2 identical over 12 bases. V dropped 5 bases and J dropped 0; count of bases not matched to a gene: 11. CDR3 size: 18 residues. Germline V CDR1 and CDR2: SGHTA, FQGNSA. CDR3 DNA: TGTGCCAGCAGCGTGCCTAGCGGGGGGGAAACTAGCTCCTACGAGCAGTACTTC. It encodes CASSVPSGGETSSYEQYF.

This clone showed up just a few times. The chain has TRBV6-5 and TRBJ2-6; TRBD1 is a possible D gene (6 bases). V lost 3 bases, J lost 0 bases, and 9 bases lay in between. Germline assignment: CDR1 MNHEY and CDR2 SVGAGI. CDR3 length: 16 residues. CDR3 DNA sequence: TGTGCCAGCAGTTATCACAGGGCCTCTGGGGCCAACGTCCTGACTTTC. Translated, it gives CASSYHRASGANVLTF.

The V gene is TRBV2, the J gene TRBJ1-6; 7 nucleotides match TRBD1. The CDR3 is made up of 15 amino acids. The germline V gene encodes CDR1 SNHLY and CDR2 FYNNEI. The J segment lost 2 bases and the V segment lost 7 bases, leaving 5 bases of the junction unmatched. The CDR3 is CASKMTGTYNSPLHF. CDR3 nucleotides: TGTGCCAGCAAAATGACAGGGACCTATAATTCACCCCTCCACTTT.

V gene TRBV6-5 combines with J gene TRBJ2-1, with D perhaps matching TRBD2 (6 bases). The germline V gene has CDR1 MNHEY and CDR2 SVGAGI. The CDR3 is 16 residues long. The ends were cut back, 2 bases at V and 1 base at J, with 12 bases in the middle. CDR3 protein: CASSYRAGSSYNEQFF. CDR3 DNA: TGTGCCAGCAGTTACAGGGCGGGAAGTTCCTACAATGAGCAGTTCTTC.

The chain combines TRBV5-1 with TRBJ2-7; 8 bases align to TRBD2. CDR1 and CDR2 (germline): SGHRS, YFSETQ. Trimming removed 0 bases from V and 6 bases from J; junction bases left unmatched: 11. This CDR3 region has 16 residues. CDR3 coding DNA: TGCGCCAGCAGCTTGGATAATAATAGCGGGACCGGCGAGCAGTACTTC. Its protein is CASSLDNNSGTGEQYF.

This clone was detected a few times. The rearrangement uses TRBV7-9 and TRBJ1-6, with D uncertain. Germline V gene lookup returns CDR1 SEHNR and CDR2 FQNEAQ (reference sequence). The length of the CDR3 is 13 residues. Trimming took 1 base from V and 10 from J, leaving 8 bases between them. The CDR3 reads CASSLGRESPLHF. For the CDR3, the DNA is TGTGCCAGCAGCTTAGGGCGGGAGTCACCCCTCCACTTT.

The rearrangement links TRBV7-2 to TRBJ2-1; perhaps TRBD2 as D (6 bases). This CDR3 contains 15 residues. Deletions cut 4 bases from V and 0 bases from J, with 10 bases between. Per germline, CDR1 SGHTA and CDR2 FQGNSA. The CDR3 spells CASSSDYSSYNEQFF. In nucleotides, the CDR3 is TGTGCCAGCAGCTCGGACTACAGCTCCTACAATGAGCAGTTCTTC.

The rearrangement uses TRBV30 and TRBJ1-1, with TRBD1 as a possible D gene (6 bases). The ends were cut back, 8 bases at V and 3 bases at J, with 19 bases in the middle. The CDR3 spans 14 residues. CDR1 is GTSNPN, CDR2 SVGIG, per germline (reference sequence). CDR3 region: CALGGANEYTEAFF. In DNA, the CDR3 is TGTGCCCTAGGGGGGGCCAATGAATACACTGAAGCTTTCTTT.

This chain uses TRBV7-9 with TRBJ2-5, with D possibly matching TRBD1 (5 bases). Germline assignment: CDR1 SEHNR and CDR2 FQNEAQ (reference sequence). CDR3 size: 15 residues. The ends were cut back, 1 base at V and 1 base at J, with 10 bases in the middle. The CDR3 reads CASSLVPGIQETQYF. The CDR3 region has the DNA TGTGCCAGCAGCTTAGTCCCAGGGATCCAAGAGACCCAGTACTTC.

The chain links TRBV4-2 to TRBJ1-2; 7 positions agree with TRBD1. Per the germline V gene, CDR1 is LGHNA and CDR2 is YNFKEQ. The ends lost 4 bases at V and 5 bases at J; junction bases unmatched: 7. CDR3 length: 14 amino acids. This chain's CDR3 is CASSLAGQLYGYTF. The CDR3 DNA reads TGTGCCAGCAGCCTGGCGGGACAGTTATATGGCTACACCTTC.

The genes are TRBV30 and TRBJ1-3, with D maybe TRBD1 (6 bases). The CDR3 extends over 16 amino acids. The V gene lost 2 bases and the J gene lost 0 bases, with 14 bases spanning the gap. Germline assignment: CDR1 GTSNPN and CDR2 SVGIG (reference sequence). The CDR3, as DNA: TGTGCCTGGAGTAAACAGGGATGGGGCTCTGGAAACACCATATATTTT. Its protein is CAWSKQGWGSGNTIYF.

CDR3 in amino acids: CASMVYGAEKQFF. CDR3 coding DNA: TGTGCCAGCATGGTCTATGGGGCGGAAAAGCAGTTCTTC. The chain is built from TRBV7-8 and TRBJ2-1, with D maybe TRBD1 (5 bases). V lost 7 bases, J lost 11 bases, and 18 bases lay in between. Germline loops: CDR1 SGHVS, CDR2 FQNEAQ. This CDR3 comprises 13 residues.

The table lists this clone with a few counts. The rearrangement joins TRBV4-3 to TRBJ2-2; no reliable D call. The V gene's germline CDR1 is LGHNA and CDR2 YSLEER. V was clipped by 7 bases and J by 0 bases, with 12 bases between them. The CDR3 length is 15 residues. CDR3 nucleotides: TGCGCCAGCACTCCCGGTACTTCGAACACCGGGGAGCTGTTTTTT. Translation: CASTPGTSNTGELFF.

Only a few counts were recorded for this clone. The rearrangement uses TRBV5-1 and TRBJ1-1; 11 bases align to TRBD1. The ends lost 1 base at V and 0 bases at J; junction bases unmatched: 11. Germline-derived CDR1 and CDR2 are SGHRS and YFSETQ. The CDR3 covers 19 residues. As DNA, the CDR3 is TGCGCCAGCAGCTTGCGATCCGGGACAGGGGGGGGCATGAACACTGAAGCTTTCTTT. This codes for CASSLRSGTGGGMNTEAFF.

V gene TRBV7-8 combines with J gene TRBJ2-7, with TRBD2 as a possible D gene (6 bases). Germline CDR1 reads SGHVS; CDR2 reads FQNEAQ. The CDR3 is 14 amino acids. V was cut by 3 bases and J by 2 bases, with 11 bases left in between. CDR3 coding DNA: TGTGCCAGCAGCTTGGATAGCGGTCCCTACGAGCAGTACTTC. The encoded protein is CASSLDSGPYEQYF.

This clone was detected only a few times. This chain joins TRBV5-1 and TRBJ2-1; 14 bases fit TRBD2. The CDR3 loop spans 18 amino acids. The germline CDR1 and CDR2 sequences are SGHRS and YFSETQ. The V gene end was trimmed by 4 bases and the J gene end by 0 bases; junction bases not matched to a gene: 6. The DNA of the CDR3 is TGCGCCAGCAGCGTCGGGACTAGCGGGAGAGCCTCCTACAATGAGCAGTTCTTC. Its translation is CASSVGTSGRASYNEQFF.